This T cell receptor (beta chain) originates from a study of vaccination and CD4 T cells after COVID-19. V was cut by 7 bases and J by 0 bases, with 12 bases left in between. Germline values: CDR1 DFQATT, CDR2 SNEGSKA (reference sequence). This CDR3 comprises 13 residues. Treatment of the sample: approximately 9-day PBMC culture with coronavirus spike peptide pools or control peptides (ViraFEST assay). Cultured CD4+ T-cell DNA underwent Oncomine TCR Beta short-read sequencing. One entry per CDR3 protein results from TCRdb running MiXCR on the PCR reads. The sample has some 12,000 distinct CDR3 sequences; 53% are singletons. This clonotype was counted a few times. What it binds is unknown.

This clonotype originated in a human donor who had recovered from COVID-19. The sequenced sample consisted of CD4+ T cells from blood, cultured in vitro. The rearrangement joins TRBV20-1 to TRBJ1-1; TRBD1 might be the D (6 bases). Here the CDR3 reads CSVSGVLNTEAFF. The CDR3 coding sequence is TGCAGTGTTTCAGGGGTCTTGAACACTGAAGCTTTCTTT.